These T cell receptor beta chains were read from a single sample in a study of T cell changes during pregnancy in multiple sclerosis. Sequencing was performed with immunoSEQ multiplex PCR; in TCRdb, only in-frame clones are kept and a portion is missing. The sample contains some 100,000 clones, more than 90% of which appear only once. This sample comprised peripheral blood, obtained in the second trimester of pregnancy. The receptors were gathered from a female donor with multiple sclerosis, enrolled in a pregnancy study. Each CDR3 is given with its conserved first and last residue. A D gene is named only where the DNA matches it firmly. Not all rows give a size; the values are once, few, many and, for expanded clones, a class.

j_call v_call clone_size d_call cdr3_aa cdr3_nt
TRBJ2-7 TRBV5-1 once - CASSPWENYEQYF TGCGCCAGCAGCCCCTGGGAGAACTACGAGCAGTACTTC
TRBJ1-1 TRBV5-6 - - CASSLFRNTEAFF TGTGCCAGCAGCTTATTCAGGAACACTGAAGCTTTCTTT
TRBJ2-1 TRBV7-9 - TRBD2 CASSLVTSGSNEQFF TGTGCCAGCAGCTTAGTGACTAGCGGGAGCAATGAGCAGTTCTTC
TRBJ2-7 TRBV7-9 - TRBD1 CASSLRDSPEQYF TGTGCCAGCAGCTTAAGGGACAGCCCAGAGCAGTACTTC
TRBJ2-5 TRBV27 - - CASIPRAGDILETQYF -
TRBJ1-1 TRBV29-1 many TRBD1 CSVDRTGGLGTEAFF TGCAGCGTTGACCGGACAGGGGGCTTGGGCACTGAAGCTTTCTTT
TRBJ1-4 TRBV6-1 - - CASSPPRGNGEKLFF TGTGCCAGCAGTCCGCCCCGGGGAAACGGTGAAAAACTGTTTTTT
TRBJ1-3 TRBV28 - - CASSSRFYSGNTIYF TGTGCCAGCAGTTCCAGATTCTATAGCGGAAACACCATATATTTT
TRBJ1-5 TRBV7-8 - - CASSPDSFSNQPQHF TGTGCCAGCAGCCCAGACTCATTTAGCAATCAGCCCCAGCATTTT
TRBJ2-1 TRBV15 - - CATSRDHTGSYNEQFF TGTGCCACCAGCAGAGATCATACGGGCTCCTACAATGAGCAGTTCTTC
TRBJ2-5 TRBV5-6 - TRBD2 CASSFRLAGGRRETQYF TGTGCCAGCAGCTTCCGACTAGCGGGAGGGCGGCGCGAGACCCAGTACTTC
TRBJ1-1 TRBV27 - TRBD1 CASSYQGVTEAFF TGTGCCAGCAGTTACCAGGGGGTAACTGAAGCTTTCTTT
TRBJ2-5 TRBV6-1 - TRBD1 CASSGGAGGSETQYF TGTGCCAGCAGTGGTGGGGCAGGGGGCTCAGAGACCCAGTACTTC
TRBJ2-4 TRBV27 - TRBD2 CASSSSPLAGAKNIQYF TGTGCCAGCAGTTCCTCCCCACTAGCGGGGGCCAAAAACATTCAGTACTTC
TRBJ2-3 TRBV29-1 - TRBD1 CSVGTGTGGADTQYF TGCAGCGTTGGAACCGGGACAGGGGGCGCAGATACGCAGTATTTT
TRBJ2-7 TRBV28 - - CASSPRNPYEQYF TGTGCCAGCAGCCCCAGGAACCCCTACGAGCAGTACTTC
TRBJ1-1 TRBV2 - TRBD1 CASSQPGQGVNTEAFF TGTGCCAGCAGTCAGCCGGGACAGGGGGTGAACACTGAAGCTTTCTTT
TRBJ2-7 TRBV28 once - CASTTTNYEQYF TGTGCCAGCACCACAACCAACTACGAGCAGTACTTC
TRBJ2-1 TRBV6-5 - TRBD2 CASSYLAENYNEQFF TGTGCCAGCAGTTACCTAGCGGAAAACTACAATGAGCAGTTCTTC
TRBJ2-7 TRBV5-5 - TRBD1 CASSLGQGAYEQYF TGTGCCAGCAGCTTAGGGCAGGGGGCATACGAGCAGTACTTC
TRBJ2-7 TRBV7-6 - - CASSLTRLTYYEQYF TGTGCCAGCAGCTTGACTAGATTAACCTATTACGAGCAGTACTTC
TRBJ1-5 TRBV19 - TRBD1 CASKNRGADNQPQHF TGTGCCAGTAAAAACAGGGGCGCGGACAATCAGCCCCAGCATTTT
TRBJ1-1 TRBV27 - TRBD1 CASSAHRGGNTEAFF TGTGCCAGCAGTGCACACAGGGGAGGGAACACTGAAGCTTTCTTT
TRBJ2-2 TRBV19 - TRBD1 CASRTQGDTGELFF TGTGCCAGTAGAACACAGGGGGACACCGGGGAGCTGTTTTTT
TRBJ2-5 TRBV15 - TRBD1 CATGDRGQETQYF TGTGCCACGGGGGACAGGGGGCAAGAGACCCAGTACTTC
TRBJ2-3 TRBV18 - TRBD2 CASSYGTSVDTQYF TGTGCCAGCTCCTATGGGACTAGCGTAGATACGCAGTATTTT
TRBJ2-2 TRBV6-5 - - CASSYPTGNGELFF TGTGCCAGCAGTTACCCTACAGGGAACGGGGAGCTGTTTTTT
TRBJ2-1 TRBV19 - - CASSSLAVSYNEQFF TGTGCCAGTAGTTCTTTAGCGGTCTCCTACAATGAGCAGTTCTTC
TRBJ2-7 TRBV9 - TRBD2 CASSAGLGAHEQYF TGTGCCAGCAGCGCCGGACTAGGTGCGCACGAGCAGTACTTC
TRBJ2-1 TRBV9 once TRBD2 CASSVGLAVRGDQHNEQFF TGTGCCAGCAGCGTAGGACTAGCGGTAAGAGGGGATCAGCACAATGAGCAGTTCTTC
TRBJ1-2 TRBV15 - - CATSNRDLYGYTF TGTGCCACCAGCAACCGGGACTTATATGGCTACACCTTC
TRBJ2-3 TRBV12-5 - - CASGRSSTGRDTQYF TGTGCTAGTGGTCGTAGCTCAACAGGGAGAGATACGCAGTATTTT
TRBJ2-1 TRBV19 - TRBD1 CATRRTGTDNEQFF TGTGCCACTCGCCGAACCGGGACAGACAATGAGCAGTTCTTC
TRBJ2-3 TRBV15 - - CATSRDGTDTDTQYF TGTGCCACCAGCAGAGATGGTACTGACACAGATACGCAGTATTTT
TRBJ2-7 TRBV5-1 - - CASSLEVGLEQYF TGCGCCAGCAGCTTGGAAGTGGGGCTCGAGCAGTACTTC
TRBJ2-1 TRBV14 once TRBD1 CASSQDPDRGTYNEQFF TGTGCCAGCAGCCAAGACCCCGACAGGGGAACCTACAATGAGCAGTTCTTC
TRBJ1-2 TRBV27 - - CASTSLGALGGYTF TGTGCCAGCACCTCCCTGGGGGCGCTAGGCGGCTACACCTTC
TRBJ1-2 TRBV2 once TRBD1 CASSDGDRDYGYTF TGTGCCAGCAGTGATGGGGACAGGGACTATGGCTACACCTTC
TRBJ2-5 TRBV28 - - CASSLVAGKETQYF TGTGCCAGCAGTTTAGTGGCAGGAAAAGAGACCCAGTACTTC
TRBJ1-2 TRBV19 once - CASSIFAWGFDGYTF TGTGCCAGTAGTATTTTCGCGTGGGGCTTCGATGGCTACACCTTC
TRBJ1-5 TRBV2 - - CASRREAQPQHF TGTGCCAGCCGGCGGGAGGCCCAGCCCCAGCATTTT
TRBJ1-2 TRBV19 once - CASSMERGNYGYTF TGTGCCAGTAGTATGGAGAGAGGGAACTATGGCTACACCTTC
TRBJ1-1 TRBV29-1 - - CSVEDLGGTEAFF TGCAGCGTTGAAGATCTGGGAGGGACTGAAGCTTTCTTT
TRBJ1-4 TRBV15 - - CATSSPFGGFNEKLFF TGTGCCACCAGCAGTCCCTTTGGAGGTTTTAATGAAAAACTGTTTTTT
TRBJ2-3 TRBV6-1 - TRBD2 CAGTVGGRYTDTQYF TGTGCCGGCACCGTGGGCGGGAGGTACACAGATACGCAGTATTTT
TRBJ1-1 TRBV5-1 - TRBD1 CASSLGGVTVNTEAFF TGCGCCAGCAGCCTAGGGGGCGTAACCGTTAACACTGAAGCTTTCTTT
TRBJ1-2 TRBV4-2 - - CASSQDPGLGYGYTF TGTGCCAGCAGCCAAGATCCAGGACTGGGGTATGGCTACACCTTC
TRBJ1-5 TRBV6-1 - - CASSVVGVGAAQPQHF TGTGCCAGCAGTGTTGTAGGAGTAGGGGCAGCTCAGCCCCAGCATTTT
TRBJ2-1 TRBV7-8 once - CASSLVRGSYNEQFF TGTGCCAGCAGCTTAGTGAGAGGGAGTTACAATGAGCAGTTCTTC
TRBJ2-1 TRBV5-4 - TRBD2 CASSLALAGGSEQFF TGTGCCAGCAGCTTGGCCCTAGCGGGAGGGAGTGAGCAGTTCTTC
TRBJ1-2 TRBV7-8 - - CASSLVVTGLNGYTF TGTGCCAGCAGCTTAGTCGTCACTGGTTTGAACGGCTACACCTTC
TRBJ2-7 TRBV7-9 - - CASSFSETGLSSLHEQYF TGTGCCAGCAGCTTCTCAGAAACAGGCTTGTCATCCCTCCACGAGCAGTACTTC
TRBJ2-5 TRBV7-2 - TRBD2 CASSLSATSESETQYF TGTGCCAGCAGCTTATCAGCGACTAGCGAATCTGAGACCCAGTACTTC
TRBJ1-2 TRBV25-1 once TRBD1 CASTAGTGGQGYTF TGTGCCAGCACCGCCGGGACAGGGGGCCAAGGCTACACCTTC
TRBJ1-3 TRBV28 - - CASSPPRTATGNTIYF TGTGCCAGCAGCCCGCCAAGGACAGCCACTGGAAACACCATATATTTT
TRBJ2-7 TRBV7-8 - TRBD2 CASSILADLSYEQYF TGTGCCAGCAGCATTCTAGCGGACCTCTCCTACGAGCAGTACTTC
TRBJ2-1 TRBV27 - TRBD2 CASPGQPGTSARGGSNEQFF TGTGCCAGCCCCGGACAGCCCGGGACTAGCGCCCGAGGAGGGAGCAATGAGCAGTTCTTC
TRBJ2-1 TRBV27 - - CASSPVGTGRNEQFF TGTGCCAGCAGTCCCGTTGGGACTGGGCGGAATGAGCAGTTCTTC
TRBJ2-5 TRBV6-5 - TRBD1 CASSSTIMTGEETQYF TGTGCCAGCAGTTCCACAATCATGACAGGGGAGGAGACCCAGTACTTC